The rows below give T cell receptor beta chains drawn from one sample of a study of response to subunit inactivated influenza vaccine. TCRdb re-called the RT-PCR reads through MiXCR, storing one row per CDR3 protein. The sample consists of some 800,000 distinct CDR3 sequences, 21% of them appearing once. Sequencing used PBMCs from blood, obtained roughly 5 days after vaccination. The source of these receptors is a man aged 50-59 years who received an inactivated influenza vaccine. CDR3s include the opening cysteine and the closing phenylalanine or tryptophan.

v_call cdr3_aa
TRBV11-2 CASSRRLAGSTDTQYF
TRBV2 CASSPSAGGHYNEQFF
TRBV20-1 CSATGQGEHEQYF
TRBV7-9 CASSASGTGRGNTIYF
TRBV20-1 CSARDRAWRNEQYF
TRBV15 CATSRDRRPEEPQHF
TRBV21-1 CASSKHRVNTEAFF
TRBV30 CAWSRDRETSETQYF
TRBV12-5 CASGLSDFQETQYF
TRBV15 CATSRPRGGVQYF
TRBV29-1 CSVRRTGGPHEQYF
TRBV7-3 CASSLGAAQSTDTQYF
TRBV11-2 CASSTDRLKVYEQYF
TRBV12-3/TRBV12-4 CASVRTGGSYNSPLHF
TRBV5-5 CASSLGPDQETQYF
TRBV5-1 CASSLAGRETVDEQYF
TRBV6-2/TRBV6-3 CASTLPSYEQYF
TRBV5-6 CATSLAYNEQFF
TRBV10-3 CAIRLTEGGEQFF
TRBV6-6 CASRGSLEEKLFF
TRBV12-3/TRBV12-4 CASSRAGQTQYF
TRBV7-3 CASSPDRVRGEQFF
TRBV20-1 CSASQGDEQYF
TRBV18 CASSPLGRTASSGNTIYF
TRBV4-3 CASSQVIGNTEAFF
TRBV3-1 CASSPRGSGATQYF
TRBV2 CASRGRAGLGNQPQHF
TRBV4-2 CASSQDGGASFFNEQFF
TRBV12-3/TRBV12-4 CASSAGLTNTGELFF
TRBV5-1 CASSLAPVSGANVLTF
TRBV7-3 CASSLTGAFQETQYF
TRBV6-1 CASRSWASGEETQYF
TRBV20-1 CSARGTFSPGDTF
TRBV7-2 CASSLRSSADTQYF
TRBV10-2 CATSTRWLLGEQYF
TRBV20-1 CSAGTSGRSDTQYF
TRBV12-3/TRBV12-4 CASSFFRGDPRDTQYF
TRBV5-1 CASSSTTSGSSNEQYF
TRBV11-2 CASSLDSRGQNTGELFF
TRBV6-2/TRBV6-3 CASSYVGGPNQPQHF
TRBV6-5 CASSYDRGKTQYF
TRBV18 CASSPTTTRIMNTEAFF
TRBV7-2 CASSLRAGGANTGELFF
TRBV9 CASSVAPTDQPQHF
TRBV29-1 CSVVVGASTGELFF
TRBV4-1 CASSPQTGLGEQYF
TRBV7-9 CASSLGAPGELFF
TRBV12-3/TRBV12-4 CASSPLGIQPQHF
TRBV7-2 CASNVSGGNSPLHF
TRBV5-1 CASSLAGPFTGELFF
TRBV4-1 CASSRAGAYEQYF
TRBV7-8 CASSLQTRGGYTF
TRBV10-3 CATGMRDNNYGYTF
TRBV6-1 CASRPGGVSNQPQHF
TRBV5-1 CASSGGRGGEKLFF
TRBV6-5 CASSYQWGAETQYF
TRBV5-1 CASSLVWSSENEQFF
TRBV7-3 CASSLIAGGEQFF
TRBV6-2/TRBV6-3 CASSYGGGVNQPQHF